Following are 20 T cell receptor beta chains from one sample sequenced in a study of OX40 agonist ivuxolimab in advanced cancers. Sequencing was performed with immunoSEQ multiplex PCR; in TCRdb, only in-frame clones are kept and a portion is missing. The sample lists more than 70,000 clones, 93% occurring once. This specimen consisted of CD4+ or CD8+ T cells sorted from blood, obtained in a trial of the OX40 agonist ivuxolimab. The receptors were gathered from an adult with an advanced solid tumor such as melanoma, head and neck, liver or kidney cancer.

V gene TRBV6-5 combines with J gene TRBJ2-7; perhaps TRBD1 as D (5 bases). CDR1 and CDR2 from the germline V gene are MNHEY and SVGAGI. V lost 4 bases to trimming and J lost 5 bases, with 15 bases between them. This CDR3 has 14 residues. The CDR3 nucleotides are TGTGCCAGCAGTTCCCCTTGGGGCCGTGACGAGCAGTACTTC. Its protein product is CASSSPWGRDEQYF.

The rearrangement links TRBV27 to TRBJ2-7; 7 bases agree with TRBD1. Unmatched junction bases numbered 4, after V lost 0 bases and J lost 2 bases. CDR3 length equals 15 residues. Germline-derived CDR1 and CDR2 are MNHEY and SMNVEV (reference sequence). This CDR3 reads CASSLSTGSAYEQYF. The CDR3 DNA sequence: TGTGCCAGCAGTTTATCGACAGGGTCGGCCTACGAGCAGTACTTC.

The V call is TRBV29-1, the J call TRBJ1-1; D might be TRBD1 (5 bases). The V end lost 7 bases, the J end lost 3 bases, and 9 bases lay between the germline ends. There are 11 residues in the CDR3. Germline values: CDR1 SQVTM, CDR2 ANQGSEA. CDR3 protein: CSGWGDTEAFF. Written as DNA, the CDR3 is TGCAGCGGCTGGGGGGACACTGAAGCTTTCTTT.

The V call is TRBV2, the J call TRBJ2-3, with TRBD2 identical over 11 bases. This CDR3 has 18 amino acids. Germline lookup yields CDR1 SNHLY and CDR2 FYNNEI. V trimming: 4 bases; J trimming: 2 bases; junction bases outside the gene matches: 11. CDR3 region: CASSGTPGLAVVTDTQYF. In DNA, the CDR3 is TGTGCCAGCAGTGGAACCCCGGGACTAGCGGTGGTCACAGATACGCAGTATTTT.

The chain combines TRBV7-6 with TRBJ2-1; D is undetermined. The CDR3 extends over 15 amino acids. Germline CDR1 is SGHVS and CDR2 is FNYEAQ. Between the trimmed V and J ends, which lost 7 bases and 5 bases, there was a span of 18 bases. CDR3 sequence: CASTPPLGENNEQFF. The CDR3 nucleotides are TGTGCCAGCACCCCCCCGCTCGGCGAAAACAATGAGCAGTTCTTC.

V usage is TRBV30 and J usage is TRBJ2-7; D uncertain. The CDR3 totals 11 residues. The V end was cut by 3 bases, the J end by 2 bases, with 5 bases between. Germline CDR1 and CDR2: GTSNPN and SVGIG (reference sequence). CDR3: CAWRAPYEQYF. The CDR3 region has the DNA TGTGCCTGGAGGGCCCCCTACGAGCAGTACTTC.

DNA of the CDR3: TGTGCCTGGGGTTGGACGGAGAACACTGAAGCTTTCTTT. Encoded protein: CAWGWTENTEAFF. The chain joins TRBV30 to TRBJ1-1; D unresolved. Trimming took 5 bases from V and 1 from J, leaving 11 bases between them. The CDR3 has 13 amino acids. Germline values: CDR1 GTSNPN, CDR2 SVGIG (reference sequence).

J is TRBJ1-3 and V is TRBV6-5, with 10 bases lining up with TRBD1. V was pared by 6 bases and J by 4 bases, with 3 bases of the junction left unmatched. The CDR3 extends over 14 amino acids. CDR1 and CDR2 (germline): MNHEY, SVGAGI. CDR3 in amino acids: CASRTGGWGNTIYF. The CDR3 nucleotides are TGTGCCAGCAGGACAGGGGGCTGGGGAAACACCATATATTTT.

This chain links TRBV13 with TRBJ1-1, with D possibly TRBD1 on 5 matching bases. The germline V gene has CDR1 PRHDT and CDR2 FYEKMQ (reference sequence). Trimming took 3 bases from V and 7 from J, leaving 12 bases between them. The CDR3 contains 13 residues. The CDR3 is CASSFSTDLEAFF. The CDR3 bases are TGTGCCAGCAGCTTCTCGACAGATCTTGAAGCTTTCTTT.

For the CDR3, the DNA is TGTGCCAGCAGCCGTGGACTAGCGGGAGGTCACGGGGAGCTGTTTTTT. Translating it yields CASSRGLAGGHGELFF. This chain uses TRBV5-6 with TRBJ2-2; the match to TRBD2 covers 14 bases. CDR3 length: 16 residues. J lost 7 bases, V lost 4 bases, and 6 bases had no gene match. Germline CDR1 and CDR2: SGHDT and YYEEEE.

The chain carries TRBV7-3 and TRBJ2-1; D ambiguous. The CDR3 has 17 residues. The V end was cut by 4 bases, the J end by 2 bases, with 18 bases between. Per the germline V gene, CDR1 is SGHTA and CDR2 is FQGTGA. CDR3 sequence reads: CASSSPAAGSTYNEQFF. CDR3 DNA: TGTGCCAGCAGCTCCCCCGCGGCCGGGTCGACCTACAATGAGCAGTTCTTC.

J is TRBJ2-1 and V is TRBV7-3; TRBD1 is a possible D gene (5 bases). Germline V gives CDR1 SGHTA, CDR2 FQGTGA. V lost 1 base to trimming and J lost 8 bases, with 18 bases between them. CDR3 size: 16 residues. The CDR3 nucleotides are TGTGCCAGCAGCTTAAGGCGGCAAGGGGTGTTGGATGAGCAGTTCTTC. This gives the protein CASSLRRQGVLDEQFF.

The rearrangement uses TRBV4-1 and TRBJ2-7, with D unclear. The germline V gene has CDR1 MGHRA and CDR2 YSYEKL. V lost 1 base and J 3 bases, leaving 16 bases between the germline ends. The CDR3 covers 16 residues. The CDR3 DNA follows: TGCGCCAGCAGCCAAGCCCTTGACCTTAGCAGCTACGAGCAGTACTTC. Amino acid sequence: CASSQALDLSSYEQYF.

This chain connects TRBV2 to TRBJ2-7, with 11 positions matching TRBD1. V trimming: 7 bases; J trimming: 3 bases; junction bases outside the gene matches: 5. This CDR3 comprises 14 residues. CDR1 SNHLY and CDR2 FYNNEI come from the germline V gene. The CDR3: CASNGGTGGYEQYF. For the CDR3, the DNA is TGTGCCAGCAACGGCGGGACAGGGGGCTACGAGCAGTACTTC.

This clone has just a few counts. V usage is TRBV7-3 and J usage is TRBJ2-1, with 10 nucleotides matching TRBD1. V gave up 5 bases and J gave up 9 bases; unmatched junction bases: 16. The CDR3 runs 17 residues. Germline CDR1 SGHTA, CDR2 FQGTGA. CDR3 amino acids: CASSPRPGQGLGSEQFF. CDR3 sequence (DNA): TGTGCCAGCAGCCCGCGCCCGGGACAGGGGTTGGGGAGTGAGCAGTTCTTC.

The genes are TRBV30 and TRBJ1-3; 7 positions match TRBD1. Trimming cost V 1 base and J 0 bases; bases outside gene matches: 6. CDR1 is GTSNPN and CDR2 is SVGIG in the germline V gene (reference sequence). The CDR3 is made up of 16 amino acids. CDR3 in amino acids: CAWSGTGPSSGNTIYF. CDR3 nucleotides: TGTGCCTGGAGTGGGACAGGACCTTCCTCTGGAAACACCATATATTTT.

The V and J genes are TRBV7-6 and TRBJ1-2; 11 nucleotides match TRBD1. The CDR3 contains 17 residues. With 5 bases clipped from V and 4 bases from J, the junction kept 12 bases outside the gene matches. Germline lookup yields CDR1 SGHVS and CDR2 FNYEAQ. In DNA, the CDR3 is TGTGCCAGCAGCCCCCAAGGACAGGGGGCTCCTTTCTATGGCTACACCTTC. Residues: CASSPQGQGAPFYGYTF.

This chain connects TRBV9 to TRBJ2-3; 7 bases are shared with TRBD2. V dropped 7 bases and J dropped 2; count of bases not matched to a gene: 4. Germline V gene sequence: CDR1 SGDLS, CDR2 YYNGEE. The CDR3 is 13 residues long. The CDR3 DNA reads as TGTGCCAGCGGGGAGGGAAACACAGATACGCAGTATTTT. Its protein product is CASGEGNTDTQYF.

V usage is TRBV5-6 and J usage is TRBJ2-5; D perhaps matches TRBD2 (6 bases). CDR1 is SGHDT, CDR2 YYEEEE, per germline. This CDR3 has 14 amino acids. V was pared by 4 bases and J by 5 bases, with 15 bases between. In nucleotides, the CDR3 is TGTGCCAGCAGCCGACCGACCAGCGGGGAGACCCAGTACTTC. It codes for CASSRPTSGETQYF.

The V call is TRBV27, the J call TRBJ1-1; no definite D call. The germline V gene encodes CDR1 MNHEY and CDR2 SMNVEV (reference sequence). This CDR3 contains 13 residues. Deletions cut 3 bases from V and 4 bases from J, with 9 bases between. The CDR3 loop is CASSFTYSTEAFF. CDR3 sequence (DNA): TGTGCCAGCAGTTTTACGTATAGCACTGAAGCTTTCTTT.